The 18 T cell receptor beta chains in this list originate from one sample, sequenced in a study of cytomegalovirus exposure and HLA in healthy donors. The PCR contained 60 Vbeta and 13 Jbeta primers. The table came from immunoSEQ multiplex PCR; TCRdb's copy has only in-frame clones and leaves some out. The data show approximately 150,000 clones, over 75% seen once. Sequencing was performed on PBMCs. These TCRs come from a man in his forties or fifties in good health and CMV-seropositive.

In this sample, this clone turned up once. This chain joins TRBV6-1 and TRBJ2-5, with D hard to call. The V end lost 5 bases, the J end lost 5 bases, and 12 bases lay between the germline ends. There are 13 residues in the CDR3. From germline, CDR1 is MNHNS and CDR2 SASEGT. The CDR3, as DNA: TGTGCCAGCAGTTTGACTCGTGGGGAGACCCAGTACTTC. This translates into CASSLTRGETQYF.

The gene calls are TRBV2 and TRBJ2-5, with 11 bases that match TRBD2. V was clipped by 11 bases and J by 5 bases; unmatched bases: 4. The CDR3 is made up of 12 amino acids. Germline V gene lookup returns CDR1 SNHLY and CDR2 FYNNEI. The CDR3 is CAGSGGAETQYF. The DNA of the CDR3 is TGTGCCGGTAGCGGGGGGGCTGAGACCCAGTACTTC.

The chain has TRBV30 and TRBJ2-1; TRBD2 is a possible D gene (6 bases). V lost 6 bases and J lost 1, with 10 bases in between. Germline V gene sequence: CDR1 GTSNPN, CDR2 SVGIG (reference sequence). The CDR3 contains 13 residues. CDR3 sequence (DNA): TGTGCCTGCCTGCGGGGATCCTACAATGAGCAGTTCTTC. As protein: CACLRGSYNEQFF.

The rearrangement links TRBV5-6 to TRBJ2-5; D not resolved. V dropped 5 bases and J dropped 3 bases, with 11 bases sitting between them. The V gene's germline CDR1 is SGHDT and CDR2 YYEEEE. CDR3 length: 13 amino acids. CDR3: CASRKAVKETQYF. The CDR3 bases are TGTGCCAGCAGAAAAGCCGTAAAAGAGACCCAGTACTTC.

This clone has just one count. The gene calls are TRBV5-5 and TRBJ1-1, with D perhaps TRBD1 (6 bases). Trimming removed 1 base from V and 4 bases from J, with 11 bases in between. Germline-derived CDR1 and CDR2 are SGHKS and YYEKEE (reference sequence). The CDR3 covers 14 residues. CDR3 sequence (DNA): TGTGCCAGCAGCTTGACAGGACAGATCACTGAAGCTTTCTTT. This gives the protein CASSLTGQITEAFF.

This chain links TRBV19 with TRBJ1-2, with 7 nucleotides matching TRBD1. With V trimmed by 6 bases and J by 5 bases, 9 bases remained unmatched. This CDR3 is built from 14 residues. Germline loops: CDR1 LNHDA, CDR2 SQIVND (reference sequence). CDR3 coding DNA: TGTGCCAGTAGCGTACAGGGGCAGCGGTATGGCTACACCTTC. It specifies CASSVQGQRYGYTF.

The rearrangement links TRBV29-1 to TRBJ2-7; D is perhaps TRBD2 (5 bases). The CDR3 is 13 residues long. Germline V CDR1 and CDR2: SQVTM, ANQGSEA. The ends were cut back, 4 bases at V and 0 bases at J, with 10 bases in the middle. The CDR3, as DNA: TGCAGCGTTGTAAAGGGAGACTCCTACGAGCAGTACTTC. This gives the protein CSVVKGDSYEQYF.

The V call is TRBV2, the J call TRBJ1-5; D unclear. CDR1 and CDR2 (germline): SNHLY, FYNNEI. This CDR3 is built from 16 residues. With 0 bases removed from V and 1 base from J, the gap between germline ends came to 10 bases. The CDR3 region is CASSEAGRSSNQPQHF. The CDR3 region has the DNA TGTGCCAGCAGTGAAGCAGGGAGAAGCAGCAATCAGCCCCAGCATTTT.

This chain links TRBV7-9 with TRBJ2-2; TRBD1 agrees at 10 bases. Germline-derived CDR1 and CDR2 are SEHNR and FQNEAQ (reference sequence). The length of the CDR3 is 17 residues. The trim removed 4 bases at V and 5 bases at J, leaving 10 bases unmatched. DNA of the CDR3: TGTGCCAGCAGCTACCGACGACAGGGGGCGCGAACCGGGGAGCTGTTTTTT. Translating gives CASSYRRQGARTGELFF.

V is TRBV4-1 and J is TRBJ1-4; 7 bases fit TRBD1. The CDR3 is 15 residues long. CDR1 is MGHRA, CDR2 YSYEKL, per germline. Trimming took 4 bases from V and 0 from J; bases not matched to a gene: 2. In DNA, the CDR3 is TGCGCCAGCAGCCGCGGGACAGCAACTAATGAAAAACTGTTTTTT. Protein: CASSRGTATNEKLFF.

The rearrangement links TRBV2 to TRBJ1-5; no reliable D call. V shed 5 bases and J shed 7 bases, with 15 bases lying between them. The germline V gene has CDR1 SNHLY and CDR2 FYNNEI. This CDR3 comprises 14 residues. The CDR3 spells CASSNLPAAQPQHF. CDR3 in DNA: TGTGCCAGCAGTAATCTTCCTGCGGCCCAGCCCCAGCATTTT.

The chain uses TRBV6-5 and TRBJ1-2, with TRBD1 identical over 8 bases. The length of the CDR3 is 13 residues. V dropped 6 bases and J dropped 8; count of bases not matched to a gene: 8. Germline V gene lookup returns CDR1 MNHEY and CDR2 SVGAGI. CDR3 sequence reads: CASRSQGARGYTF. The CDR3 DNA follows: TGTGCCAGCAGATCCCAGGGGGCTAGGGGCTACACCTTC.

The chain combines TRBV27 with TRBJ2-1; 7 bases map to TRBD2. Trimming took 6 bases from V and 3 from J; bases not matched to a gene: 8. Germline V lookup: CDR1 MNHEY, CDR2 SMNVEV (reference sequence). This CDR3 contains 15 residues. The CDR3 DNA is TGTGCCAGCAGGGTAGGGCTAGCGGTCTACAATGAGCAGTTCTTC. Protein product: CASRVGLAVYNEQFF.

CDR3 sequence reads: CASSLQGFTYEQYF. CDR3 coding DNA: TGTGCCAGTAGTCTACAGGGGTTTACCTACGAGCAGTACTTC. The chain recombines TRBV19 with TRBJ2-7; 7 nucleotides match TRBD1. Germline V gives CDR1 LNHDA, CDR2 SQIVND (reference sequence). V trimming: 5 bases; J trimming: 2 bases; junction bases outside the gene matches: 6. This CDR3 is 14 amino acids long.

This clone occurred a few times. The CDR3: CASTSWETQYF. Written as DNA, the CDR3 is TGTGCCAGCACCAGTTGGGAGACCCAGTACTTC. The gene calls are TRBV6-5 and TRBJ2-5, with D unclear. V was clipped by 7 bases and J by 5 bases, with 8 bases between them. This CDR3 has 11 residues. The germline V gene has CDR1 MNHEY and CDR2 SVGAGI.

The rearrangement uses TRBV5-1 and TRBJ2-7, with D uncertain. Between the trimmed V and J ends, which lost 6 bases and 0 bases, there was a span of 19 bases. The CDR3 loop spans 16 amino acids. Germline-derived CDR1 and CDR2 are SGHRS and YFSETQ. The CDR3 region is CASTPTPPPNSYEQYF. DNA of the CDR3: TGCGCCAGCACCCCCACACCCCCACCGAACTCCTACGAGCAGTACTTC.

The chain recombines TRBV27 with TRBJ2-3; 7 nucleotides agree with TRBD2. The trim removed 8 bases at V and 1 base at J, leaving 3 bases unmatched. The CDR3 consists of 13 residues. Germline V gene data show CDR1 as MNHEY and CDR2 as SMNVEV (reference sequence). The CDR3 DNA reads as TGTGCCAGCCGGGAGGAGGGCACAGATACGCAGTATTTT. Protein: CASREEGTDTQYF.

The rearrangement links TRBV4-2 to TRBJ2-5; a possible D gene is TRBD2 (6 bases). Trimming removed 4 bases from V and 7 bases from J, with 16 bases in between. Germline CDR1 is LGHNA and CDR2 is YNFKEQ. CDR3 length: 14 amino acids. The DNA for the CDR3 is TGTGCCAGCAGCCCGGGACTCCCGGAAGGGACCCAGTACTTC. Translating it yields CASSPGLPEGTQYF.